A selection of T cell receptor beta chains follows, all from one sample in a study of shared clonotypes between healthy human individuals. The protocol was immunoSEQ multiplex PCR, while the TCRdb copy is restricted to in-frame clones and leaves out a portion. The sample carries 2 million to 2.5 million clones, 85% to 95% recorded once. The source material was naive CD4+ T cells from PBMCs. These receptors were collected from a man younger than 30 in good health. Some clones in this sample may be carry-over from other donors' samples. Both conserved end residues are trimmed from each CDR3. Not all rows give a size; the values are once, few, many and, for expanded clones, a class.

V gene,clone size,J gene,CDR3 protein
TRBV28,.,TRBJ2-7,ASSSSRGLYEQY
TRBV7-9,.,TRBJ1-6,ASSQFNSPLH
TRBV7-9,few,TRBJ1-1,ASSRDGNTEAF
TRBV11-2,.,TRBJ2-7,ASRARRFDSYEQY
TRBV11-1,.,TRBJ1-1,ASSTSTEAF
TRBV7-9,once,TRBJ1-2,ASSSDRVRGYT
TRBV6-1,.,TRBJ1-2,ASQTGGDYGYT
TRBV7-9,.,TRBJ1-3,ASSQSRQGNGNTIY
TRBV5-1,.,TRBJ1-4,ASSQLFPGRPDEKLF
TRBV28,.,TRBJ2-7,ASTSVTGSSYEQY
TRBV5-1,.,TRBJ2-2,ASSFTSGSGAGELF
TRBV21-1,.,TRBJ1-3,ASSLVNTIY
TRBV7-9,.,TRBJ1-5,ASSSGGGDQPQH
TRBV11-3,.,TRBJ1-3,ASSLSGSDGNTIY
TRBV27,.,TRBJ2-7,ASSLWGQAGHEQY
TRBV6-1,.,TRBJ1-5,ASSWGPYSNQPQH
TRBV4-1,.,TRBJ1-1,ASSPYITVNTEAF
TRBV7-6,.,TRBJ2-1,ASSFDPDSGVVDEQF
TRBV28,.,TRBJ2-7,ASVLAGGPVYEQY
TRBV4-1,.,TRBJ2-1,ASSQGRASSYNEQF
TRBV27,few,TRBJ1-1,ASSQSPRANTEAF
TRBV7-8,.,TRBJ2-2,ASSLTGQFANTGELF
TRBV5-4,.,TRBJ2-7,ASSLRSGSSYEQY
TRBV7-3,.,TRBJ1-1,ASSFSKNTEAF